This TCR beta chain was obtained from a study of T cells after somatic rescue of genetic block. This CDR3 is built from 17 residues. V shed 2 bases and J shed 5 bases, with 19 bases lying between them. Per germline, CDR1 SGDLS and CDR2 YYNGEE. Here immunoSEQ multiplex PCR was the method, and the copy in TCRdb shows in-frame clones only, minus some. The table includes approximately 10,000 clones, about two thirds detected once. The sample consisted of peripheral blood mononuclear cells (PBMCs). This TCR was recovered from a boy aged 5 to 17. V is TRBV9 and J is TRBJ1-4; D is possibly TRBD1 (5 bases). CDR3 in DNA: TGTGCCAGCAGCGTTAGGCCCGGAGGACACGACAATGAAAAACTGTTTTTT. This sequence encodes CASSVRPGGHDNEKLFF.